These T cell receptor beta chains were read from a single sample in a study of blood T cell repertoires in COVID-19. Profiled with immunoSEQ multiplex PCR; TCRdb holds only in-frame clones, not every one. The sample contains around 260,000 clones, 87% of which appear only once. Material: peripheral blood. The origin of the receptors is a woman in her forties who had recovered from COVID-19. Both conserved end residues are part of each CDR3. Each record gives: D gene, J gene, clone size, V gene, CDR3 DNA, CDR3 protein. A D gene is named only where the DNA matches it firmly. Some rows have no size entry. The others give once, few or many, or a class for an expanded clone.

TRBD2 | TRBJ2-3 | . | TRBV5-1 | TGCGCCAGCAGCTTGTACAGCGGGGTCTCAGATACGCAGTATTTT | CASSLYSGVSDTQYF
TRBD1 | TRBJ1-4 | . | TRBV4-1 | TGCGCCAGCAGCCCAGCCGGGACAGGGCATGAAAAACTGTTTTTT | CASSPAGTGHEKLFF
TRBD1 | TRBJ2-3 | . | TRBV11-2 | TGTGCCAGCAGCTCCCCCCCCGGGACAGCAAGTACTAATTTT | CASSSPPGTASTNF
TRBD1 | TRBJ1-2 | many | TRBV18 | TGTGCCAGCTCTCAAGACAGGGGGCTGCTTGGCTACACCTTC | CASSQDRGLLGYTF
TRBD2 | TRBJ2-6 | . | TRBV30 | TGTGCCTGGAGTGGGCTAGCGGGGTTCTCTGGGGCCAACGTCCTGACTTTC | CAWSGLAGFSGANVLTF
TRBD1 | TRBJ1-5 | . | TRBV7-8 | TGTGCCAGCAGCTTATTGGACAGGAGCAATCAGCCCCAGCATTTT | CASSLLDRSNQPQHF
. | TRBJ2-6 | . | TRBV7-3 | TGTGCCAGCCAAGGGACATTGCACTCTGGGGCCAACGTCCTGACTTTC | CASQGTLHSGANVLTF
TRBD1 | TRBJ1-5 | . | TRBV13 | TGTGCCAGCAGCTTTGGGACAGGGGTTCAGCCCCAGCATTTT | CASSFGTGVQPQHF
TRBD2 | TRBJ2-5 | . | TRBV4-1 | TGCGCCAGCAGCCAAGAGGGATTCCTAGCGGGGGTGAAAGAGACCCAGTACTTC | CASSQEGFLAGVKETQYF
TRBD1 | TRBJ1-1 | . | TRBV10-3 | TGTGCCATCAGTCTTAACAACAAGACAGGGGGAAAGACTGAAGCTTTCTTT | CAISLNNKTGGKTEAFF
. | TRBJ1-5 | . | TRBV30 | TGTGCCTGGAGTGTGGGGGGTTACCAGCCCCAGCATTTT | CAWSVGGYQPQHF
. | TRBJ2-7 | few | TRBV6-6 | TGTGCCAGCAGTTACGGACTTCCCTACGAGCAGTACTTC | CASSYGLPYEQYF
. | TRBJ1-1 | . | TRBV7-2 | TGTGCCAGCAGCTACCTTCCAGGAACACGACGGGAAGCTTTCTTT | CASSYLPGTRREAFF
. | TRBJ1-4 | . | TRBV15 | TGTGCCACCAGCAGGCAGACAGCAACTAATGAAAAACTGTTTTTT | CATSRQTATNEKLFF
. | TRBJ1-4 | . | TRBV29-1 | TGCAGCGTTGGGCAGAGCGGTGAAAAACTGTTTTTT | CSVGQSGEKLFF
. | TRBJ1-1 | . | TRBV9 | TGTGCCAGCAGCGTAAGAGGGCAGATGAACACTGAAGCTTTCTTT | CASSVRGQMNTEAFF
. | TRBJ1-2 | . | TRBV5-1 | TGCGCCAGCAGCCCCGAGGGGAGGCCCTATGGCTACACCTTC | CASSPEGRPYGYTF
TRBD1 | TRBJ2-2 | . | TRBV12-5 | TGTGCTAGTGGTTTGGCCCGACAGGGGGCCAACACCGGGGAGCTGTTTTTT | CASGLARQGANTGELFF
. | TRBJ1-1 | few | TRBV2 | TGTGCCAGCAGTGAACAGAACACTGAAGCTTTCTTT | CASSEQNTEAFF
. | TRBJ2-7 | . | TRBV5-6 | TGTGCCGGGCGCCGTCGAAGCTCCTACGAGCAGTACTTC | CAGRRRSSYEQYF
TRBD1 | TRBJ1-6 | . | TRBV2 | TGTGCCAGCTGGCGGGACAGGCTCAATTCACCCCTCCACTTT | CASWRDRLNSPLHF
. | TRBJ1-1 | . | TRBV5-8 | TGTGCCAGCAGCCTTCTGCGGGGGTGGGAGTACACTGAAGCTTTCTTT | CASSLLRGWEYTEAFF
. | TRBJ1-5 | . | TRBV18 | TGTGCCAGCTCACCTGAACAGACGCTTAGCAATCAGCCCCAGCATTTT | CASSPEQTLSNQPQHF
TRBD2 | TRBJ2-7 | . | TRBV7-8 | TGTGCCAGCAGCTCTAGCGGGGGGCTGCACGAGCAGTACTTC | CASSSSGGLHEQYF
. | TRBJ2-7 | . | TRBV7-2 | TGTGCCAGCAGCTCCCCGCCGGGACACCCCTACGAGCAGTACTTC | CASSSPPGHPYEQYF
TRBD2 | TRBJ2-7 | . | TRBV6-5 | TGTGCCAGCAGTTACTCGAGCGGGGCTTACGAGCAGTACTTC | CASSYSSGAYEQYF
TRBD1 | TRBJ2-2 | . | TRBV4-3 | TGCGCCAGCAGCCTCGGGACAGGGATCTACGGGGAGCTGTTTTTT | CASSLGTGIYGELFF
TRBD1 | TRBJ1-1 | . | TRBV7-2 | TGTGCCAGCAGCGGGAACAGGGGCGGCACTGAAGCTTTCTTT | CASSGNRGGTEAFF
. | TRBJ2-2 | . | TRBV24-1 | TGTGCCACCTTGGACTGGAACACCGGGGAGCTGTTTTTT | CATLDWNTGELFF
. | TRBJ2-2 | once | TRBV6-4 | TGTGCCAGCAGTGACTCTAGGGGCCCCGGGGAGCTGTTTTTT | CASSDSRGPGELFF
. | TRBJ1-2 | . | TRBV18 | TGTGCCAGCTCACTAACGGACAGCTCGGGCTACACCTTC | CASSLTDSSGYTF
. | TRBJ1-1 | . | TRBV7-3 | TGTGCCAGCAGCTTAACCCCGGGCACTGAAGCTTTCTTT | CASSLTPGTEAFF
. | TRBJ1-6 | once | TRBV9 | TGTGCCAGCAGCGGATCCCAGGGCTATAATTCACCCCTCCACTTT | CASSGSQGYNSPLHF
. | TRBJ1-6 | . | TRBV5-1 | TGCGCCAGCAGCCCAATGTTCCGAGGCTCCTATAATTCACCCCTCCACTTT | CASSPMFRGSYNSPLHF
TRBD1 | TRBJ2-7 | . | TRBV5-4 | TGTGCCAGCAGCTTTAAGGACAGGGTCTCCTACGAGCAGTACTTC | CASSFKDRVSYEQYF
TRBD2 | TRBJ2-2 | . | TRBV2 | TGTGCCAGCAGTACCCCTGGACTAGCGGGGGGGGACGGTGTCTCCGGGGAGCTGTTTTTT | CASSTPGLAGGDGVSGELFF
TRBD1 | TRBJ1-1 | . | TRBV19 | TGTGCCAGTAGCCCCGGACAGGACCGATCTGAAGCTTTCTTT | CASSPGQDRSEAFF
. | TRBJ2-4 | . | TRBV4-1 | TGCGCCAGCAGCCAAGAGGAGAGAGGAGCCAAAAACATTCAGTACTTC | CASSQEERGAKNIQYF
TRBD1 | TRBJ1-2 | . | TRBV27 | TGTGCCAGCAGTTTATACCCCAGGGGGTCTGGCTACACCTTC | CASSLYPRGSGYTF
TRBD1 | TRBJ2-1 | . | TRBV24-1 | TGTGCCACCAGTGACTCTATGGACAGGGGGCATAATGAGCAGTTCTTC | CATSDSMDRGHNEQFF
. | TRBJ1-6 | . | TRBV3-1/TRBV3-2 | TGTGCCAGCAGCCAAGTCGTAGGGGGAAATTCACCCCTCCACTTT | CASSQVVGGNSPLHF
. | TRBJ2-1 | . | TRBV5-1 | TGCGCCAGCAGCTTGGGGGGCGGCACCTACAATGAGCAGTTCTTC | CASSLGGGTYNEQFF
TRBD1 | TRBJ1-2 | . | TRBV7-2 | TGTGCCAGCAGCTTAGGGGACAGGCCGCGATATGGCTACACCTTC | CASSLGDRPRYGYTF
. | TRBJ2-3 | . | TRBV23-1 | TGCGAACCGACGGGGTCCACAGATACGCAGTATTTT | CEPTGSTDTQYF
TRBD1 | TRBJ1-2 | . | TRBV7-9 | TGTGCCAGCAGCCAAGACAGGGGAAACTATGGCTACACCTTC | CASSQDRGNYGYTF
. | TRBJ2-7 | . | TRBV7-2 | TGTGCCAGCAGCTTAGGGACAGACACTAACGAGCAGTACTTC | CASSLGTDTNEQYF
TRBD1 | TRBJ2-7 | . | TRBV4-1 | TGCGCCAGCAGCCACCCATCCGGGACAGGGACGTACGAGCAGTACTTC | CASSHPSGTGTYEQYF
. | TRBJ1-2 | . | TRBV7-2 | TGTACCAGCAGCACCAGAGGGTCTTGGAATGGCTACACCTTC | CTSSTRGSWNGYTF
TRBD1 | TRBJ1-2 | . | TRBV19 | TGTGCCAGTAGTATGATACAGGGGAACTATGGCTACACCTTC | CASSMIQGNYGYTF
. | TRBJ1-3 | . | TRBV5-4 | TGTGCCAGCAGCTTGGACAGGCTCTCTGGAAACACCATATATTTT | CASSLDRLSGNTIYF